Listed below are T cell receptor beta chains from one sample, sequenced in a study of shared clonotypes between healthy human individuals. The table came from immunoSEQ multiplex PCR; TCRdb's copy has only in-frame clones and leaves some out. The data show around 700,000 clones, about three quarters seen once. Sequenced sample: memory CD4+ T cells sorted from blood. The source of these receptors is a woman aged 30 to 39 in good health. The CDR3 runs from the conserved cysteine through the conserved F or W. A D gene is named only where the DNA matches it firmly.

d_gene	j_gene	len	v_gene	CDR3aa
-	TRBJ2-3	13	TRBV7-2	CASSLVGADTQYF
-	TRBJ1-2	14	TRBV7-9	CASSLDRANYGYTF
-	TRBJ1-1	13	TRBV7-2	CASSFQGDTEAFF
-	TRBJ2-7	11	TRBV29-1	CSARESYEQYF
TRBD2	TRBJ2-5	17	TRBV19	CASSIGLSTSGQETQYF
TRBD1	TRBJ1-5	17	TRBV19	CASSIQRQGVGNQPQHF
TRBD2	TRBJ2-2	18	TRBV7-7	CASSPIRAGGVNTGELFF
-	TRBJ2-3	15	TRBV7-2	CASSLDRRRGDTQYF
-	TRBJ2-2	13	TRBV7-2	CASSSGQPGELFF
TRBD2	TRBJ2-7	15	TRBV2	CASSDRAGGPYEQYF
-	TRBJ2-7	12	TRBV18	CASSPERFEQYF
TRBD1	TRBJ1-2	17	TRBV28	CASSLGPGTGGDYGYTF
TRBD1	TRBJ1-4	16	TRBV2	CASSEFRQGRNEKLFF
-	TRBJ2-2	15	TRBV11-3	CASSTGTAGTGELFF
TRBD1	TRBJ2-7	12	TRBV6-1	CASSLTGLEQYF
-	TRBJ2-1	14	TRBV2	CASSRHISYNEQFF
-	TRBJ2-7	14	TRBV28	CASSLYVLPYEQYF
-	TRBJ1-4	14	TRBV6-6	CASSYERGNEKLFF
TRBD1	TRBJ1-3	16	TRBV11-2	CASSLAGQGRGNTIYF
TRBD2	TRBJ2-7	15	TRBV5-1	CASSGIGRASYEQYF
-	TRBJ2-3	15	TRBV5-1	CASSLAGSIADTQYF
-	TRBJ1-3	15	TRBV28	CASSLPGALGNTIYF
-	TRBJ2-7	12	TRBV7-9	CASSTQGYEQYF
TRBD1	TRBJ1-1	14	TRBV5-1	CASSPGQPHTEAFF
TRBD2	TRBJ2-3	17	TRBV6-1	CASSGTSGRLKTDTQYF
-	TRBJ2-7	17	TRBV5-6	CASSLAGLLGTAGEQYF
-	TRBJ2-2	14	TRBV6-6	CASRPRGNTGELFF
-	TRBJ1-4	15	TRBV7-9	CASSLGRVTNEKLFF
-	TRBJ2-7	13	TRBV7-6	CASSFQGQDEQYF
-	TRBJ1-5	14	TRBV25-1	CASSGGVSNQPQHF
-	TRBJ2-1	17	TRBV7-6	CASSPISDLRSYNEQFF
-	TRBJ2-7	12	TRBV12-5	CASAPLPYEQYF
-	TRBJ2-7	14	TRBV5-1	CASRQTDSSYEQYF
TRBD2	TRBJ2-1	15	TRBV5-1	CASSRSSGRYNEQFF
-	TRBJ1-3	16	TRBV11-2	CASSLRRLNSGNTIYF
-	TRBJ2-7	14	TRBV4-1	CASSLRDAIYEQYF
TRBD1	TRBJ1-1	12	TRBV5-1	CASGQENTEAFF
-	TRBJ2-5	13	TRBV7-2	CASVAGLTGTQYF
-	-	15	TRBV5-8	CASSRRPEAGYEQYF
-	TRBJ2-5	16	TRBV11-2	CASSSGGGTYQETQYF
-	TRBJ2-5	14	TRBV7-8	CASSWALGEKTQYF
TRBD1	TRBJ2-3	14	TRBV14	CASSRTGGTDTQYF
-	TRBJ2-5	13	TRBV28	CASRPGSGETQYF
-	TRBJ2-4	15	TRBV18	CASSPRPGIKNIQYF
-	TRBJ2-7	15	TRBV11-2	CASSLIETTPYEQYF
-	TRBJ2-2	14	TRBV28	CASSLSTTQRELFF
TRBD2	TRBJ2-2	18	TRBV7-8	CASSSPGSVTSITGELFF
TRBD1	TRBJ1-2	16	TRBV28	CASLQGGRGQGLGYTF
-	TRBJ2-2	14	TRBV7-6	CASSLVGRTGELFF
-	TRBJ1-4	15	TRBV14	CASSQGLSGAEKLFF
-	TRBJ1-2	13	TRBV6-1	CASSEEGGSGYTF
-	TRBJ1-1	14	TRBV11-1	CASSPGSKNTEAFF
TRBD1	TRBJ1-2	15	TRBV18	CASSLAQDRGPGYTF
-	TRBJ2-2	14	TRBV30	CAWSRQLNTGELFF
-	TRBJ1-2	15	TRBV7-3	CASRLANRDSYGYTF
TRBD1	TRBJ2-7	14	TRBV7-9	CASSQLTGIHEQYF
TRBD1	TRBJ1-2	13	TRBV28	CASSWTGGPGYTF
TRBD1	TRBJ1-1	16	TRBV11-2	CASSSQQGAVGTEAFF
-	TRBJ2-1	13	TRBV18	CASSPRRSNEQFF